The 5 T cell receptor beta chains below all came from one sample that was sequenced in a study of cytomegalovirus exposure and HLA in healthy donors. The PCR ran on 60 Vbeta and 13 Jbeta primers. TCRdb's table, derived via immunoSEQ multiplex PCR, lists solely in-frame clones and lacks some. The sample has approximately 130,000 clones, roughly 79% seen once. Material: PBMCs. The receptors here all came from a boy between 2 and 10 years old in good health and CMV-seronegative.

As DNA, the CDR3 is TGTGCCAGCAGCGGCGGGGATTACACCGGGGAGCTGTTTTTT. Protein: CASSGGDYTGELFF. The V and J genes are TRBV9 and TRBJ2-2, with a tentative D call TRBD2 (6 bases). The length of the CDR3 is 14 residues. Germline V gene lookup returns CDR1 SGDLS and CDR2 YYNGEE. Trimming pared 3 bases from V and 3 bases from J, leaving 9 bases between. Complete variable domain (other parts from reference TRBV9 and TRBJ2-2): DSGVTQTPKHLITATGQRVTLRCSPRSGDLSVYWYQQSLDQGLQFLIQYYNGEERAKGNILERFSAQQFPDLHSELNLSSLELGDSALYFCASSGGDYTGELFFGEGSRLTVL.

The chain carries TRBV5-4 and TRBJ1-3; 8 bases are a match to TRBD1. Germline CDR1 SGHNT, CDR2 YYREEE (reference sequence). This CDR3 has 14 amino acids. The V and J ends lost 8 bases and 1 base, in that order; junction bases with no gene match: 5. The DNA for the CDR3 is TGTGCCAGTTTTACAGGGGGTTCTGGAAACACCATATATTTT. This encodes CASFTGGSGNTIYF. The variable domain in full, with the rest retrieved from reference TRBV5-4 and TRBJ1-3, is ETGVTQSPTHLIKTRGQQVTLRCSSQSGHNTVSWYQQALGQGPQFIFQYYREEENGRGNFPPRFSGLQFPNYSSELNVNALELDDSALYLCASFTGGSGNTIYFGEGSWLTVV.

This chain links TRBV14 with TRBJ1-1; D is unclear. The CDR3 runs to 15 residues. Germline V lookup: CDR1 SGHDN, CDR2 FVKESK. The V and J ends lost 2 bases and 0 bases respectively, with 10 bases between them. This chain's CDR3 is CASSQLTVMNTEAFF. CDR3 nucleotide sequence: TGTGCCAGCAGCCAACTGACTGTAATGAACACTGAAGCTTTCTTT.

The chain combines TRBV19 with TRBJ1-2; TRBD1 is a possible D gene (5 bases). V lost 10 bases, J lost 4 bases, and 13 bases lay in between. Germline CDR1 is LNHDA and CDR2 is SQIVND (reference sequence). This CDR3 has 12 residues. The CDR3 DNA follows: TGTGCCACTATGGGACTGGCCTATGGCTACACCTTC. Translated: CATMGLAYGYTF.

V usage is TRBV18 and J usage is TRBJ2-7, with D possibly matching TRBD2 (5 bases). From germline, CDR1 is KGHSH and CDR2 LQKENI. Trimming shortened V by 3 bases and J by 0 bases, and 9 bases separated the two germline ends. The length of the CDR3 is 14 residues. CDR3 nucleotide sequence: TGTGCCAGCTCACCGTGGGAGAGCTCCTACGAGCAGTACGTC. Translated: CASSPWESSYEQYV.